This record concerns one TCR beta chain sequence. What antigen it recognizes has not been identified. It has no much larger one-base neighbor in the sample; base qualities were not kept. Library preparation used the immunoSEQ multiplex PCR assay. For the multiplex PCR, a mixture combining 60 forward primers for TCR Vbeta segments and 13 reverse primers for TCR Jbeta segments was used. Amplification of the CDR3 region of rearranged TCR beta genes was performed with a multiplex PCR assay on genomic DNA. On the Illumina HiSeq System, the amplified TCR beta libraries were sequenced as 87-base-pair reads. The source study handled its data this way. A later analysis tallied 75 million to 95 million unique TCR beta chains across the 666 repertoires, and approximately 11 million of those chains were shared by two or more donors. Raw reads were error-corrected and collapsed into unique sequences with a nearest-neighbor algorithm that merged closely related sequences to remove PCR and sequencing errors. To assign V, D and J gene segments, CDR3 sequences were aligned to IMGT reference sequences. For a sequence to be retained, a match of at least six nucleotides to both a V gene segment and a J gene segment was required. Rearrangements were classified as productive when the CDR3 lacked stop codons and remained in frame with V and J, and all other rearrangements were classified as non-productive. CDR3 was defined by IMGT convention, running from the second conserved V-encoded cysteine to the conserved J-encoded phenylalanine. The earlier analysis of roughly 590 of the donors excluded sequences that lacked an unambiguous match to a single V gene segment. In an earlier analysis of about 590 of the donors, a V segment was called functional when productive rearrangements were above 56.7%, and segregating when the standard deviation between donors exceeded 5%. A statistical classification framework was developed to diagnose cytomegalovirus status using the catalog of TCR beta chain sequences. In a later analysis, TCR nucleotide sequences were compared against IMGT/GENE-DB human TR gene sequences so that V and J genes could be assigned. A later analysis assigned CDR3 sequences and most-parsimonious VDJ recombination scenarios with the TCRdist pipeline. In a later analysis, each TCR beta chain was defined by its CDR3 amino acid sequence together with its V-gene family, and reads lacking a unique V-gene family were excluded. To address suspected cross-contamination and a sequencing artifact, a later analysis removed approximately 590 highly shared, low-generation-probability nucleotide sequences. In a later analysis, a clonal expansion index was calculated for each public chain from normalized within-repertoire ranks of inferred template counts. In a later analysis, generation probabilities were computed using a VDJ recombination model fitted to out-of-frame rearrangements, and the results were checked against IGoR. A later analysis scored TCR-TCR, TCR-HLA and TCR-CMV co-occurrence with hypergeometric tests, applying a repertoire-size bias correction to TCR pairs. False discovery rates were estimated in a later analysis by permuting HLA or CMV assignments 20 times. In a later analysis, co-occurring TCRs were grouped using DBSCAN, with TCRdist sequence similarity added in when clustering inside HLA-allele-positive subsets. Repertoires with fewer than 30,000 or more than 120,000 public chains, plus five repertoires with anomalous nucleotide sharing, were excluded from co-occurrence clustering. TCRdb stores this immuneACCESS table with in-frame sequences only. Part of the clones is absent; in the studies checked, under half of the shortfall reflects unresolved V genes, and no reason is known for the rest. For V, J and clone size, that table is used; D and trimming come from the DNA. Within this sample are about 160,000 clones, with 70% to 80% of them counted one time only. The ten largest clones take up approximately 1.4% of the sample.

The data stem from a study of cytomegalovirus exposure and HLA in healthy donors listed by TCRdb under 2017. About the full investigation: An earlier analysis of fewer than 750 of the donors reported about 260 Gb of sequence data and 117 million unique TCR beta sequences obtained from 180 million or so T cells. An early release covering just under 650 HLA-typed donors comprised roughly 300 gigabases of sequencing data and tens of millions of unique TCR sequences. Among the approximately 430 genotyped donors, roughly 80% belonged to the genetic ancestry cluster associated with self-reported Caucasian donors. The study was designed to test whether signatures of past pathogen exposure could be identified by cataloging public T cell receptors. The study profiled the T cell repertoires of about 720 subjects by immunosequencing and related them to cytomegalovirus serostatus. In addition to the first cohort of 666 subjects, a separate validation cohort of 130 or so different subjects was used. To predict cytomegalovirus infection status, the study combined high-throughput TCR immunosequencing, statistical association of individual TCRs with disease status, and machine learning. A later analysis re-analyzed previously published TCR beta repertoires from approximately 700 donors and added high-resolution HLA genotyping to study TCR occurrence patterns. The later analysis used no new phenotypic data to find candidate immune exposures, relying instead on TCR beta sequences and their occurrence across donors. An earlier analysis of several hundred of the donors used high-throughput TCR beta sequencing to judge whether each TCR beta V gene segment behaved as functional or pseudogenic. Alongside the repertoire data, information on donor age, sex, ethnicity and CMV serostatus was compiled. A later genetic analysis used genome-wide SNP genotypes for about three fifths of the roughly 700 donors, treating that subset as a discovery cohort. Every discovery cohort repertoire had been produced on one sequencing platform. Class I and class II HLA loci were covered by the typing at four-digit resolution. Typing coverage differed by locus: A, B, C, DRB1 and DQB1 were typed in roughly 620-630 donors, DQA1 in roughly 500, DPA1 in nearly 610, and DPB1 in around 490. Because of strong linkage in the cohort, roughly five DR-DQ haplotypes were treated as single units for association and clustering. On average, around 240,000 unique TCR beta nucleotide sequences were sequenced per donor among several hundred genotyped donors of the cohort, with roughly 19% of those sequences being non-productive. Broader findings and caveats from the paper: For the cohort, immune exposure information was limited to CMV serostatus. A later analysis found that most CMV-associated TCR beta chains appeared HLA-restricted, with HLA associations seemingly driven largely by CMV exposure. In a later analysis, HLA-associated TCR beta chains were found to be more clonally expanded and to have lower generation probabilities than equally common non-associated chains. Assigning TCR associations to individual alleles was difficult when HLA alleles, especially DR and DQ, strongly co-occurred. Correlated functional status among segregating V segments might reflect linkage disequilibrium, but an unknown experimental factor could not be ruled out. Only TCR beta chains were sequenced in this cohort, and the absence of alpha or paired-chain data limited detectable features. A later analysis associated roughly 17,000 TCR beta sequences with specific HLA alleles at a false discovery rate of 0.05. In vitro tests confirmed that a few of the cytomegalovirus-associated TCR beta chains recognize cytomegalovirus antigens. Most TCR sequences were seen in very few donors, while some public TCRs were found in many individuals. Cytomegalovirus status was reported to be diagnosed by the classifier with high specificity and sensitivity in both the original and validation cohorts. V-gene and J-gene trimming of TCR beta chains was associated with a missense DCLRE1C variant in a later genetic analysis, and the association was replicated in an independent cohort. A later analysis found that TCR association rates varied across HLA loci, with DRB1 alleles showing the most associated TCRs and HLA-C alleles the fewest. According to the authors, the approach could potentially be generalized to other disease states and immunological phenotypes. The 87-base-pair reads could not distinguish some IMGT-functional V segments, including TRBV6-2 and TRBV6-3, so those segments were excluded. A further reported finding was that TCR beta sequences accurately predicted the HLA-A and HLA-B alleles for most subjects in the first cohort. According to a later analysis, parvovirus B19, influenza, CMV and Epstein-Barr virus appeared linked to several top co-occurrence clusters. A later genetic analysis reported fewer N-insertions in productive TCRs among donors in an Asian-associated ancestry cluster than the roughly 700-donor mean. Roughly uniform sequencing depth across donors was assumed in presence/absence analyses, although this assumption may not hold. Because some donors lacked HLA typing at each locus, the association tests relied only on the typed subset. In the study, roughly 160 TCR beta chains were listed as associated with cytomegalovirus. An earlier analysis of 450 to 750 of the donors showed that most TCR beta V segments appeared in productive rearrangements either about 87% or about 30% of the time, which broadly matched IMGT annotations. The sequencing pipeline was judged likely to have produced a cluster of highly shared sequence variants as a technical artifact. Because counts were too low, seventeen rarely observed V segments, including chromosome 9 orphons, were excluded from the earlier analysis of 587 of the donors.

The cohort comprised some 730 healthy bone marrow donors. All cohort members were sampled while nominally healthy, although unrecorded immune exposures were likely present. The donor tested CMV seronegative, placing the donor among the 350 to 400 seronegative members of the cohort. Every donor gave a peripheral blood sample, and the peripheral blood mononuclear cells from that sample were used for TCR beta sequencing. Genomic DNA was extracted from the blood cell samples with the Qiagen DNeasy Blood Extraction Kit. Including the terminal cysteine and phenylalanine, the CDR3 comprises 14 residues. Kept here is only the CDR3 DNA, which spans 42 bases and is read in frame from base 1. V trim: 4 bases; J trim: 7 bases; unmatched bases: 5. CDR1 and CDR2 (SGHRS, YFSETQ) derive from the germline V gene.

The V gene is TRBV5-1 and the J gene is TRBJ1-4; the central 9 bases match TRBD1. This TCR came from a man aged 30 to 39 in good health and CMV-seronegative. Source material: PBMCs. The nucleotides are TGCGCCAGCAGCGTACAGGGGGCAGGTGAAAAACTGTTTTTT. Its translation is CASSVQGAGEKLFF.